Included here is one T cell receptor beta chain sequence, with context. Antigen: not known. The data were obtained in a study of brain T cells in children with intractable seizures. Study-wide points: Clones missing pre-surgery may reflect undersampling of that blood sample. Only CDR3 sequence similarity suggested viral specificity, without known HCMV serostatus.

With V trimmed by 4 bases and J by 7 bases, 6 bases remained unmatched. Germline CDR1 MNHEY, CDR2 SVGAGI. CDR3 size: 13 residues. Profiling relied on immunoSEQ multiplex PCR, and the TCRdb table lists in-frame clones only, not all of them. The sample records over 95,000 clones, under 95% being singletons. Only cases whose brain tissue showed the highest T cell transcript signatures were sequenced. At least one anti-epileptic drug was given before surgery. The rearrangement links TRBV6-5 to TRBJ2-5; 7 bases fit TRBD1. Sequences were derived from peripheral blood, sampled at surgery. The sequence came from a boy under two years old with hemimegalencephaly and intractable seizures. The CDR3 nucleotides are TGTGCCAGCAGTTTCCGGACAGGAGGGACCCAGTACTTC. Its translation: CASSFRTGGTQYF.